Below, 26 T cell receptor beta chains from the same sample are listed, as sequenced in a study of PD-1 blockade in classical Hodgkin lymphoma. Time point noted: cycle 4 day 1 (C4D1), after less than 7 weeks of nivolumab. Every one of the patients relapsed after autologous stem cell transplantation (brentuximab vedotin exposure was variable). Produced via immunoSEQ multiplex PCR; TCRdb's table is partial and in-frame only. Of tens of thousands of clones in the sample, roughly 70% were seen once. This specimen was peripheral blood mononuclear cells (PBMCs), taken before the fourth cycle of nivolumab. The receptors originated from a human donor with classical Hodgkin lymphoma.

This clone is a singleton in its sample. This sequence joins TRBV6-4 and TRBJ1-2; D uncertain. Trimming pared 5 bases from V and 0 bases from J, leaving 10 bases between. The CDR3 is made up of 14 amino acids. The V gene's germline CDR1 is MRHNA and CDR2 SNTAGT. The CDR3 is CASSWASANYGYTF. Written as DNA, the CDR3 is TGTGCCAGCAGTTGGGCATCAGCTAACTATGGCTACACCTTC.

This clone was observed a few times. The chain employs TRBV30 and TRBJ1-1, with D unresolved. V was pared by 2 bases and J by 0 bases, with 13 bases between. The CDR3 covers 15 residues. Looked up from germline, CDR1 is GTSNPN and CDR2 is SVGIG (reference sequence). The CDR3 is CAWSRTRQLNTEAFF. CDR3 nucleotides: TGTGCCTGGAGTCGAACCCGGCAGCTGAACACTGAAGCTTTCTTT.

This clone was counted once. The sample carries other DNA sequences with the same CDR3. The CDR3 here is CASSYSDSYEQYF. DNA for the CDR3: TGTGCCAGCAGTTACTCGGACTCCTACGAGCAGTACTTC. The chain combines TRBV6-5 with TRBJ2-7; D remains unclear. The germline V and J ends were trimmed by 0 bases and 0 bases, with 3 bases remaining between them. Per germline, CDR1 MNHEY and CDR2 SVGAGI. The CDR3 has 13 residues.

The rearrangement joins TRBV18 to TRBJ2-7; D perhaps matches TRBD1 (5 bases). Trimming pared 0 bases from V and 3 bases from J, leaving 9 bases between. Germline V gives CDR1 KGHSH, CDR2 LQKENI. The CDR3 has 14 residues. The CDR3 region is CASSPPPGIYEQYF. The CDR3 DNA sequence: TGTGCCAGCTCACCACCCCCAGGGATCTACGAGCAGTACTTC.

The chain carries TRBV7-9 and TRBJ1-1; D may be TRBD1 (6 bases). This CDR3 spans 15 amino acids. CDR1 is SEHNR, CDR2 FQNEAQ, per germline (reference sequence). The germline V and J ends were trimmed by 5 bases and 1 base, with 14 bases remaining between them. The CDR3 is CASSVGRGGNTEAFF. For the CDR3, the DNA is TGTGCCAGCAGCGTTGGACGAGGGGGGAACACTGAAGCTTTCTTT.

The genes are TRBV25-1 and TRBJ1-6; D not resolved. CDR1 and CDR2 from the germline V gene are MGHDK and SYGVNS. CDR3 length: 15 amino acids. The V end was cut by 3 bases, the J end by 6 bases, with 12 bases between. CDR3 in amino acids: CASSDMARPNSPLHF. The CDR3 bases are TGTGCCAGCAGTGATATGGCCCGGCCTAATTCACCCCTCCACTTT. The variable domain in full, completed from reference TRBV25-1 and TRBJ1-6, reads EADIYQTPRYLVIGTGKKITLECSQTMGHDKMYWYQQDPGMELHLIHYSYGVNSTEKGDLSSESTVSRIRTEHFPLTLESARPSHTSQYLCASSDMARPNSPLHFGNGTRLTVT.

This sequence joins TRBV2 and TRBJ2-7, with D possibly being TRBD1 (5 bases). The CDR3 contains 14 residues. The V gene lost 4 bases and the J gene lost 5 bases, with 15 bases spanning the gap. Per germline, CDR1 SNHLY and CDR2 FYNNEI. DNA for the CDR3: TGTGCCAGCAGTGCCCAGGGTAATAGAGACGAGCAGTACTTC. Encoded protein: CASSAQGNRDEQYF.

This chain joins TRBV9 and TRBJ2-3, with 9 bases fitting TRBD2. Per the germline V gene, CDR1 is SGDLS and CDR2 is YYNGEE. The CDR3 length is 16 residues. J lost 0 bases, V lost 3 bases, and 5 bases had no gene match. DNA of the CDR3: TGTGCCAGCAGCGAACCAAGCGGGGGGAGCACAGATACGCAGTATTTT. It specifies CASSEPSGGSTDTQYF.

This clone showed up just a few times. The chain employs TRBV7-8 and TRBJ1-1, with D unclear. Per germline, CDR1 SGHVS and CDR2 FQNEAQ. V dropped 4 bases and J dropped 3 bases, with 15 bases sitting between them. The CDR3 runs to 15 residues. The CDR3 loop reads CASSYYSSPDTEAFF. CDR3 coding DNA: TGTGCCAGCAGCTACTACTCCAGCCCGGACACTGAAGCTTTCTTT.

The rearrangement links TRBV7-9 to TRBJ1-1; the D is unclear. CDR3 length: 12 residues. CDR1 is SEHNR, CDR2 FQNEAQ, per germline (reference sequence). Trimming took 5 bases from V and 8 from J, leaving 12 bases between them. This chain's CDR3 is CASSLNGREAFF. The CDR3 bases are TGTGCCAGCAGCCTTAACGGCCGAGAAGCTTTCTTT.

This clone is medium-sized in the sample. The chain joins TRBV5-4 to TRBJ1-1; TRBD1 agrees at 7 bases. V lost 4 bases, J lost 5 bases, and 17 bases stayed unmatched. The V gene's germline CDR1 is SGHNT and CDR2 YYREEE (reference sequence). This CDR3 has 17 residues. This CDR3 is CASSPRGGGGIGTEAFF. The CDR3 DNA follows: TGTGCCAGCAGCCCCCGCGGGGGAGGGGGCATCGGGACTGAAGCTTTCTTT.

V gene TRBV12-2 combines with J gene TRBJ2-1. TRBV12-2 is termed a pseudogene. CDR3 size: 18 residues. The CDR3 loop reads CASRLTPRRPYSYNEQFF. The CDR3 coding sequence is TGTGCAAGTCGCTTAACACCTCGAAGACCTTACTCCTACAATGAGCAGTTCTTC.

The chain carries TRBV7-2 and TRBJ1-1; D unresolved. The CDR3 has 13 residues. Germline CDR1 SGHTA, CDR2 FQGNSA. Trimming cost V 10 bases and J 5 bases, with 17 bases left between them. Here the CDR3 DNA reads TGTGCCACCCCCGTGAGCTCGGGGACTGAAGCTTTCTTT. Protein product: CATPVSSGTEAFF.

The chain links TRBV5-5 to TRBJ2-3; TRBD1 is a possible D gene (6 bases). Germline assignment: CDR1 SGHKS and CDR2 YYEKEE (reference sequence). The CDR3 is 16 amino acids. The V end lost 3 bases, the J end lost 2 bases, and 16 bases lay between the germline ends. The chain's CDR3 is CASSWGPFSNTDTQYF. The CDR3 DNA is TGTGCCAGCAGCTGGGGGCCTTTCTCCAACACAGATACGCAGTATTTT. Full variable domain (remainder filled in from reference TRBV5-5 and TRBJ2-3): DAGVTQSPTHLIKTRGQQVTLRCSPISGHKSVSWYQQVLGQGPQFIFQYYEKEERGRGNFPDRFSARQFPNYSSELNVNALLLGDSALYLCASSWGPFSNTDTQYFGPGTRLTVL.

In its sample, this clone was seen a few times. The rearrangement links TRBV6-1 to TRBJ1-1; 8 bases agree with TRBD1. Germline V CDR1 and CDR2: MNHNS, SASEGT. Losses at the gene ends were 5 bases for V and 1 base for J; bases not matched to a gene: 6. CDR3 length: 15 amino acids. CDR3 amino acids: CASSPRQGRNTEAFF. The CDR3 DNA reads as TGTGCCAGCAGTCCCCGACAGGGGCGGAACACTGAAGCTTTCTTT.

Many counts were recorded for this clone. The V gene is TRBV14, the J gene TRBJ2-2, with TRBD1 matching over 7 bases. The V gene's germline CDR1 is SGHDN and CDR2 FVKESK. CDR3 length: 15 amino acids. V trimming: 8 bases; J trimming: 0 bases; junction bases outside the gene matches: 6. The CDR3 loop is CASGTGASNTGELFF. The CDR3 DNA sequence: TGTGCCAGCGGTACAGGGGCCTCGAACACCGGGGAGCTGTTTTTT.

V is TRBV9 and J is TRBJ1-5; maybe TRBD1 (6 bases). V was trimmed by 3 bases and J by 3 bases, leaving 10 bases between them. Germline V gene lookup returns CDR1 SGDLS and CDR2 YYNGEE. The CDR3 loop spans 14 amino acids. In DNA form, the CDR3 reads TGTGCCAGCAGCGCGGGACAAAACAATCAGCCCCAGCATTTT. Translation: CASSAGQNNQPQHF.

The J gene is TRBJ1-3, the V gene TRBV6-5; D is unresolved. The CDR3 spans 12 residues. V was pared by 7 bases and J by 3 bases, with 7 bases between. Germline V gives CDR1 MNHEY, CDR2 SVGAGI. The chain's CDR3 is CASKGYGNTIYF. The CDR3 bases are TGTGCCAGCAAAGGGTATGGAAACACCATATATTTT.

This clone has at least ten counts. V usage is TRBV9 and J usage is TRBJ1-1, with D unclear. CDR1 and CDR2 from the germline V gene are SGDLS and YYNGEE. The CDR3 spans 16 residues. V was clipped by 4 bases and J by 0 bases, with 16 bases between them. CDR3 bases: TGTGCCAGCAGCCCTTACCCGTTTTCGATGAACACTGAAGCTTTCTTT. This codes for CASSPYPFSMNTEAFF.

V is TRBV10-3 and J is TRBJ1-4; 9 bases agree with TRBD1. CDR1 ENHRY and CDR2 SYGVKD come from the germline V gene. CDR3 length: 14 amino acids. V shed 5 bases and J 10 bases; nucleotides not matched to a gene: 8. The CDR3 spells CAISNGTGPAKLFF. The CDR3 coding sequence is TGTGCCATCAGTAACGGGACAGGGCCTGCAAAACTGTTTTTT.

In DNA, the CDR3 is TGTGCCTGGAGTTTCTCCGTTGGGGGCATTCAGTACTTC. This translates into CAWSFSVGGIQYF. The rearrangement joins TRBV30 to TRBJ2-4; D possibly matches TRBD1 or TRBD2 (5 bases each). Germline assignment: CDR1 GTSNPN and CDR2 SVGIG (reference sequence). This CDR3 spans 13 amino acids. Between the trimmed V and J ends, which lost 2 bases and 9 bases, there was a span of 14 bases. The whole variable domain, filled in from reference TRBV30 and TRBJ2-4, reads SQTIHQWPATLVQPVGSPLSLECTVEGTSNPNLYWYRQAAGRGLQLLFYSVGIGQISSEVPQNLSASRPQDRQFILSSKKLLLSDSGFYLCAWSFSVGGIQYFGAGTRLSVL.

The J gene is TRBJ1-1, the V gene TRBV7-2; a weak D match, TRBD1 (6 bases). Germline V gene sequence: CDR1 SGHTA, CDR2 FQGNSA. V dropped 5 bases and J dropped 5 bases, with 15 bases sitting between them. The CDR3 contains 14 residues. For the CDR3, the DNA is TGTGCCAGCAGCCGAACGTCAGGGGTAACTGAAGCTTTCTTT. Translating gives CASSRTSGVTEAFF.

In its sample, this clone ranks as medium-sized. The V gene is TRBV7-9, the J gene TRBJ2-3, with 10 bases matching TRBD1. J was trimmed by 4 bases and V by 3 bases; bases with no gene match: 7. Germline CDR1 reads SEHNR; CDR2 reads FQNEAQ (reference sequence). The CDR3 extends over 16 amino acids. This CDR3 reads CASSLSGQGRADTQYF. Written as DNA, the CDR3 is TGTGCCAGCAGCTTGTCGGGACAGGGGAGGGCAGATACGCAGTATTTT.

The chain recombines TRBV5-6 with TRBJ2-3, with 11 bases fitting TRBD2. This CDR3 has 16 amino acids. Germline V gene data show CDR1 as SGHDT and CDR2 as YYEEEE. V was clipped by 5 bases and J by 5 bases; unmatched bases: 10. CDR3 coding DNA: TGTGCCAGCAGTCCTATACTAGCGGGAGTGAAAGATACGCAGTATTTT. Residues: CASSPILAGVKDTQYF.

The chain combines TRBV19 with TRBJ1-4; 10 nucleotides line up with TRBD1. J was trimmed by 6 bases and V by 4 bases; bases with no gene match: 2. Per the germline V gene, CDR1 is LNHDA and CDR2 is SQIVND (reference sequence). There are 14 residues in the CDR3. CDR3: CASSRDRGHEKLFF. The CDR3 DNA follows: TGTGCCAGTAGTAGAGACAGGGGGCATGAAAAACTGTTTTTT.

The sample holds a few counts of this clone. The chain combines TRBV29-1 with TRBJ1-1; D is perhaps TRBD1 (5 bases). This CDR3 comprises 13 residues. V gave up 6 bases and J gave up 4 bases, with 15 bases separating them. Germline values: CDR1 SQVTM, CDR2 ANQGSEA. This CDR3 reads CSVSGGARTEAFF. The CDR3 region has the DNA TGCAGCGTCAGCGGAGGGGCACGCACTGAAGCTTTCTTT.